The source of this T cell receptor beta chain is a study of T cell repertoires in cytomegalovirus infection. Overall study context: CMV epitopes, recently identified HLA-C-restricted and well-studied HLA-B-restricted, were used. An indication of both CMV infection and matching HLA type came from public TCR beta signatures. Points from the study as a whole: HLA-C-restricted CMV-specific TCR beta clonotypes were dominant in the ex vivo response. The study identified carriers of CMV plus the relevant HLA from cumulative public TCR beta family frequency.

Comments on this clonotype: What it binds is not known.

The CDR3 has 13 amino acids. Germline CDR1 and CDR2: MNHNY and SVGAGI (reference sequence). MiXCR was run by TCRdb on the reads, yielding one entry per CDR3 protein. The repertoire holds hundreds of thousands of distinct CDR3 sequences, roughly a third seen once, with about 17% in the top ten. This chain links TRBV6-6 with TRBJ1-1; maybe TRBD1 (6 bases). Sequenced here: cultured PBMCs, sampled from culture after CMV antigen stimulation. The clonotype originates from a human donor in good health (CMV status not recorded). Some clones in this sample may be carry-over from other donors' samples. The CDR3 DNA reads TGTGGGGCGGGGGCTACGATGAACACTGAAGCTTTCTTT. This translates into CGAGATMNTEAFF.